What follows describes a single T cell receptor (beta chain). No cognate antigen has been identified for it. No much larger clonotype is one base removed from it; base qualities were not supplied. What the treatment or condition label conveys for this sample: roughly 18 received Ad26.COV2.S at low or high dose, single or two shots; about 5 received placebo; per-sample allocation not given. Repertoires of vaccine and placebo recipients were sequenced from samples collected on day 63 after the first injection. Between 29 July and 7 August 2020, Cohort 1b enrolled approximately 26 adults aged 18-55 years at one site in Boston, USA. Ad26.COV2.S was a replication-incompetent adenovirus type 26 vector expressing a prefusion-stabilized SARS-CoV-2 spike protein from the original Wuhan strain. V lost 6 bases and J lost 6 bases; the stretch between them is 12 bases long. Inclusive of the bounding cysteine and phenylalanine, the CDR3 is 12 residues long. The only DNA kept is the CDR3, 36 bases in frame from the first base. For CDR1 and CDR2, the germline V gene (reference sequence) lists LNHDA and SQIVND.

The sample comes from a study of Ad26.COV2.S vaccination and SARS-CoV-2 variants (TCRdb year 2021). Study-wide context: Donors in the vaccine arm were drawn from COV1001, a phase I-IIa trial of Ad26.COV2.S in healthy adults that was multicentre, randomized, double-blind and placebo-controlled. Dosing of Ad26.COV2.S was intramuscular, at either 5x10^10 or 1x10^11 viral particles, delivered as one shot or as two shots spaced 56 days apart. TCRbeta repertoire sequencing served as the tool for gauging how specific and how broad the SARS-CoV-2-reactive T cell receptors were following Ad26.COV2.S vaccination. A total of some 30 samples were included in the TCR-sequenced set, comprising around 19 Ad26.COV2.S vaccine recipients, 5 placebo recipients and 8 SARS-CoV-2 convalescent individuals. Trial participants were randomized into five groups of five, in which low-dose or high-dose Ad26.COV2.S was given once or twice, or placebo was given on both occasions. Investigators did not know the trial group allocation while performing experiments and assessing outcomes. The full study reports these points: After vaccination, substantial breadth of spike-specific CD8+ and CD4+ T cell responses was reported. The study was not powered to compare responses between vaccine doses or regimens. Compared with placebo recipients, Ad26.COV2.S recipients showed higher spike-specific TCR breadth (P = 0.0014). Non-spike TCR breadth was comparable between vaccine and placebo recipients, consistent with the vaccine containing only spike. The authors noted that the TCR breadth and depth analyses may have underestimated total T cell responses.

The immunoSEQ Assay was used to sequence TCRbeta CDR3 regions. After extraction, genomic DNA underwent amplification by bias-controlled multiplex PCR, followed by high-throughput sequencing. On the authors' methods: To quantify the absolute abundance of every unique TCRbeta CDR3 region, sequences were collapsed and filtered. Usable DNA was measured by amplifying reference genes present in all nucleated cells, and TCRbeta template counts were normalized to that usable DNA to estimate T cell fraction. Repertoire TCRs were annotated as SARS-CoV-2-specific when V gene, CDR3 amino acid sequence and J gene were exactly matched to a known reactive TCR set. The reference SARS-CoV-2 TCR set was obtained from MIRA and was filtered for enrichment in COVID-19-positive ImmuneCODE repertoires, whereby public or cross-reactive TCRs were removed. Using the MIRA antigens, annotated TCRs were further analysed by specific ORF or by position within an ORF. Depth was the summed frequency of annotated unique rearrangements, while breadth was defined as annotated unique rearrangements over total unique productive rearrangements. Two-sided Wilcoxon rank-sum tests were applied when comparing TCR breadth between groups. TCRdb limited this immuneACCESS table to in-frame rearrangements with V and J called. A share of clones is missing; checked studies link under half to unresolved V genes, and the rest is unexplained. V and J calls plus clone size are reproduced from that table; the DNA served to infer D and trimming. The sample records around 400,000 clones, 90% of which are singletons. The leading ten clones occupy over 9% of the sample.

This receptor was identified in a person between 18 and 59 years old who received the Ad26.COV2.S COVID-19 vaccine or a placebo. This chain joins TRBV19 to TRBJ2-7, with no D gene named confidently. Sample: peripheral blood, taken in a trial of Ad26.COV2.S vaccine versus placebo. The CDR3 protein sequence reads: CASSTSNSEQYF. The base sequence is TGTGCCAGTAGCACCTCGAACAGCGAGCAGTACTTC.